The TCR beta chain described here comes from a study of CD8 T cells in ankylosing spondylitis. TCRdb reprocessed the 5' RACE reads with MiXCR, giving one entry per CDR3 protein. The data show around 230,000 distinct CDR3 sequences, around 7.8% seen once. This clonotype was seen repeatedly, ten times or more. Germline trimming cut 1 base from V and 4 bases from J; bases unmatched to any gene: 4. Germline V gene lookup returns CDR1 SGHVS and CDR2 FQNEAQ. The length of the CDR3 is 16 residues. The material sequenced was blood, either unsorted or a sorted T cell fraction (not recorded which). V is TRBV7-8 and J is TRBJ2-5, with TRBD2 matching 12 bases. The source is a male donor with ankylosing spondylitis or in good health (not recorded which). CDR3 protein: CASSLVLAGGGETQYF. In nucleotides, the CDR3 is TGTGCCAGCAGCTTAGTACTAGCGGGGGGTGGAGAGACCCAGTACTTC.